The sequence of this T cell receptor beta chain was determined in a study of T cell responses to AZD1222 COVID-19 vaccine. General observations from the study: Only a handful of AZD1222 recipients, about six in all, had baseline seropositivity. In the spike-specific TCR repertoire, nearly half reportedly target unmutated variant regions. Repertoires in all cases were sampled only once the peak T cell response had passed. The donors showed a predominance of white British ancestry and of females, with possible underestimation of clonal diversity.

Sequencing used immunoSEQ multiplex PCR; TCRdb keeps in-frame clones, though not all of them. Of some 170,000 clones in the sample, 80% to 95% were seen once. Note on this clone: Antigen unknown.

This TCR was recovered from an adult who received the MenACWY meningococcal vaccine as a control. Source: peripheral blood, taken 28 days after the second dose of the MenACWY control vaccine.

The CDR3 sequence is CASSSGLAGGPYNEQFF. The CDR3 DNA is TGCGCCAGCAGCTCCGGACTAGCGGGGGGGCCATACAATGAGCAGTTCTTC. This chain links TRBV5-1 with TRBJ2-1; 15 nucleotides align to TRBD2. The germline V gene has CDR1 SGHRS and CDR2 YFSETQ. V shed 3 bases and J 4 bases; nucleotides not matched to a gene: 5. This CDR3 has 17 amino acids.